This T cell receptor (beta chain) was sequenced in a study of blood T cell repertoires in COVID-19. Study at large: Collection of acute and convalescent COVID-19 samples took place in the United States, Italy and Spain.

V lost 4 bases to trimming and J lost 4 bases, with 7 bases between them. This CDR3 has 12 residues. CDR1 is MNHNY and CDR2 is SVGAGI in the germline V gene (reference sequence). Original handling: Reference gene primer amplification in the assay estimated nucleated cell counts. Clones were sequenced by immunoSEQ multiplex PCR, and TCRdb holds only the in-frame ones, with some missing. V, J and clone size reflect that table, while D and trimming were determined from the DNA. Among approximately 260,000 clones, about nine tenths were seen once, and the ten largest hold 3.7%. This TCR was recovered from a woman aged 40-49 years with acute or convalescent COVID-19. The V call is TRBV6-6, the J call TRBJ1-2, with D perhaps matching TRBD1 (5 bases). The sequenced material came from peripheral blood. This CDR3 is CASSSTVYGYTF. The CDR3 bases are TGTGCCAGCAGTTCGACAGTCTATGGCTACACCTTC.